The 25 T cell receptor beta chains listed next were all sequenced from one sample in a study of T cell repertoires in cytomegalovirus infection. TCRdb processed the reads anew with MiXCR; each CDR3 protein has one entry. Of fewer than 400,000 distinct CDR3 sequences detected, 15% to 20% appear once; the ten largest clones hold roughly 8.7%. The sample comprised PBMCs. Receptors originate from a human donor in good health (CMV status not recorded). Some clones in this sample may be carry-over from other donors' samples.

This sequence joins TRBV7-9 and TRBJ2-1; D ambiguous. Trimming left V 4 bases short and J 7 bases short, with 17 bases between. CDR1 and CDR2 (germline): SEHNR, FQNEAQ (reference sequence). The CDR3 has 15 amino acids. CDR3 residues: CASSSNRIPSNEQFF. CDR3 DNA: TGTGCCAGCAGCTCCAACCGCATCCCTTCAAATGAGCAGTTCTTC.

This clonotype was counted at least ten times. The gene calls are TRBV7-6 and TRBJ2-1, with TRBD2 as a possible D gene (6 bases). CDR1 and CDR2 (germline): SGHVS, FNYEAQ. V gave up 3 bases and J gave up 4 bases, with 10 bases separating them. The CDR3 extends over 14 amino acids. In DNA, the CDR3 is TGTGCCAGCAGCTTGGGGGGACCTTACAATGAGCAGTTCTTC. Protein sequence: CASSLGGPYNEQFF.

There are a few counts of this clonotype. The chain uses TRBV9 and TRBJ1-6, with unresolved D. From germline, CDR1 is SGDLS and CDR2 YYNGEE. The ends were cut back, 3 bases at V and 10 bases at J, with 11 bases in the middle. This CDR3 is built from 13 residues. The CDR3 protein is CASSGAGSSPLHF. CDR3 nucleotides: TGTGCCAGCAGCGGCGCAGGCAGCTCACCCCTCCACTTT.

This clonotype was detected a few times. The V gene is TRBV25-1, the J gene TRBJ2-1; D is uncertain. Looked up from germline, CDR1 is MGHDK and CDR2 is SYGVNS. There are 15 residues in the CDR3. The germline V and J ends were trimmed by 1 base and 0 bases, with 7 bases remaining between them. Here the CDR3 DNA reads TGTGCCAGCAGTGAATTAGAGATCTCCTACAATGAGCAGTTCTTC. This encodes CASSELEISYNEQFF.

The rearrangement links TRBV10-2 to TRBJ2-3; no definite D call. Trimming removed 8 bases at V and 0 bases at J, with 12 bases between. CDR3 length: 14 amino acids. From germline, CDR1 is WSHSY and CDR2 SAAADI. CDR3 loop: CASRAFRSTDTQYF. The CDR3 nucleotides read TGCGCCAGCCGCGCGTTCCGTAGCACAGATACGCAGTATTTT.

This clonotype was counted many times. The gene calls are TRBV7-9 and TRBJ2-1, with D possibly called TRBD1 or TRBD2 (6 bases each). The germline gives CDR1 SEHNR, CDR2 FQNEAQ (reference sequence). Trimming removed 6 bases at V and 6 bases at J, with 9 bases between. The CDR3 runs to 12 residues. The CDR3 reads CASSSGANEQFF. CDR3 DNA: TGTGCCAGCAGTTCGGGGGCCAATGAGCAGTTCTTC.

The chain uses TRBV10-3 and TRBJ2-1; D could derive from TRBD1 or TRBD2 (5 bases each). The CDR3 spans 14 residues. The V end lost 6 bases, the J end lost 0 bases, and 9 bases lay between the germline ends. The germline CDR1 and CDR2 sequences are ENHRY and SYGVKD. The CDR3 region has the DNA TGTGCCATCAGAGGGGAGACCTCCTACAATGAGCAGTTCTTC. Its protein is CAIRGETSYNEQFF.

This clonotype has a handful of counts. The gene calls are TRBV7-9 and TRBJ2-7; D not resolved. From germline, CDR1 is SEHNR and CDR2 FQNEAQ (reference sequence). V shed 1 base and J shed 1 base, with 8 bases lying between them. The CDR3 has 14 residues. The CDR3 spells CASSLDHSSYEQYF. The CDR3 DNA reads TGTGCCAGCAGCTTAGATCACAGTTCCTACGAGCAGTACTTC.

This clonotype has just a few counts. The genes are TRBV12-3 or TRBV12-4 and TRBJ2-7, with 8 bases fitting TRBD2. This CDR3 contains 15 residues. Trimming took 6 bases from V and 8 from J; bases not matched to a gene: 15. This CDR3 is CASSRRGLAGVQQYF. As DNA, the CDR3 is TGTGCCAGCAGCCGACGAGGACTAGCCGGCGTCCAGCAGTACTTC.

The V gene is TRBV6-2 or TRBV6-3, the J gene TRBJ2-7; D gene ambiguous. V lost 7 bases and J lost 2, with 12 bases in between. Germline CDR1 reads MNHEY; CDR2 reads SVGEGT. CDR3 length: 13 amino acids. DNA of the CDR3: TGTGCCAGCATGCGGTCTAACGCCTACGAGCAGTACTTC. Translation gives CASMRSNAYEQYF.

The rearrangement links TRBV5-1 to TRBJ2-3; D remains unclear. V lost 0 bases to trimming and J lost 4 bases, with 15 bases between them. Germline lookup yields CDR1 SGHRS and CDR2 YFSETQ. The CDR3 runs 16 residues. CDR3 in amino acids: CASSLAQSTSPDTQYF. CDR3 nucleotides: TGCGCCAGCAGCTTGGCCCAGTCAACAAGCCCAGATACGCAGTATTTT.

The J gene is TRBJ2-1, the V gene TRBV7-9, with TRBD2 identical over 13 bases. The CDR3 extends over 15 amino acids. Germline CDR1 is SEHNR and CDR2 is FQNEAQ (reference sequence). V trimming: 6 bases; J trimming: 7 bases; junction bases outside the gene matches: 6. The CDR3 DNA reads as TGTGCCAGCAGGCGACTAGCGGGAGGCTGGAATGAGCAGTTCTTC. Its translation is CASRRLAGGWNEQFF.

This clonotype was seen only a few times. This CDR3 reads CASSLGQATSLSPLHF. Here the CDR3 DNA reads TGTGCCAGCAGTTTGGGACAGGCCACCTCCCTGTCACCCCTCCACTTT. The J gene is TRBJ1-6, the V gene TRBV12-3 or TRBV12-4; TRBD1 agrees at 8 bases. CDR3 length: 16 amino acids. The V segment lost 3 bases and the J segment 10 bases; nucleotides outside the gene matches: 11.

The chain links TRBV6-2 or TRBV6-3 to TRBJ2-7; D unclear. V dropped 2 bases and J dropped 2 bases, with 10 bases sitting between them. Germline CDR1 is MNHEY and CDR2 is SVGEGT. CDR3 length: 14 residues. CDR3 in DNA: TGTGCCAGCAGTTACGGAAGCGAGCCCTACGAGCAGTACTTC. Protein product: CASSYGSEPYEQYF.

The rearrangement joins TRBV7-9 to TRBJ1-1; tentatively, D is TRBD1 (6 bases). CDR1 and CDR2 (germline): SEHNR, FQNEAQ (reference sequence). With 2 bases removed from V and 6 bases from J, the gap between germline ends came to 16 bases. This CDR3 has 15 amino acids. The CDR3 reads CASSLFRGASAEAFF. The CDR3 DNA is TGTGCCAGCAGCTTATTCCGGGGGGCTTCAGCTGAAGCTTTCTTT.

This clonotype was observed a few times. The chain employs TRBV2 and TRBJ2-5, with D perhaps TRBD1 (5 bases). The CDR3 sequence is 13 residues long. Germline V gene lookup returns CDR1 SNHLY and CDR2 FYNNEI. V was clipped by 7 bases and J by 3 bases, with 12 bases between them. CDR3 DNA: TGTGCCAGCATCGGGCAGGGCAAAGAGACCCAGTACTTC. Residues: CASIGQGKETQYF. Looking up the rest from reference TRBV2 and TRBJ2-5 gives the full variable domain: EPEVTQTPSHQVTQMGQEVILRCVPISNHLYFYWYRQILGQKVEFLVSFYNNEISEKSEIFDDQFSVERPDGSNFTLKIRSTKLEDSAMYFCASIGQGKETQYFGPGTRLLVL.

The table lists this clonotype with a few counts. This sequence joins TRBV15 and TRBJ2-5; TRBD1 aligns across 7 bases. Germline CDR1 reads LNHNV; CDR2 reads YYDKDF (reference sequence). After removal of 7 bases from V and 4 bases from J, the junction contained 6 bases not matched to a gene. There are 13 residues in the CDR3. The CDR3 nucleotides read TGTGCCACCAAGGACAGGCGGTCAGAGACCCAGTACTTC. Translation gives CATKDRRSETQYF.

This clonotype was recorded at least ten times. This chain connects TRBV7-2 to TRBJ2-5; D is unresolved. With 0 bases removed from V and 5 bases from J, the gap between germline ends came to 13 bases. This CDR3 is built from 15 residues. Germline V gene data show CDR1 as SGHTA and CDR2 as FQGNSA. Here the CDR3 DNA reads TGTGCCAGCAGCTTAGCGGCTAGGTCTATGGAGACCCAGTACTTC. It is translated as CASSLAARSMETQYF. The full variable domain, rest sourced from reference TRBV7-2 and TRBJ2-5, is GAGVSQSPSNKVTEKGKDVELRCDPISGHTALYWYRQSLGQGLEFLIYFQGNSAPDKSGLPSDRFSAERTGGSVSTLTIQRTQQEDSAVYLCASSLAARSMETQYFGPGTRLLVL.

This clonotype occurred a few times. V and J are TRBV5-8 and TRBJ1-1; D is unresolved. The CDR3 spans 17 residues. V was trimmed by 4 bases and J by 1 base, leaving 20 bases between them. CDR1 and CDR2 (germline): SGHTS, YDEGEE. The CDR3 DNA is TGTGCCAGCAGCCCTTATCTAGGCCTAAGGCCGAACACTGAAGCTTTCTTT. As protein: CASSPYLGLRPNTEAFF.

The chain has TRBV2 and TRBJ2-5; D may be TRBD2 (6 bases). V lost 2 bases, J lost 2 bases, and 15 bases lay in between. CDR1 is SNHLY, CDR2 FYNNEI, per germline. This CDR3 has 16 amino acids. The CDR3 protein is CASSERAGETQETQYF. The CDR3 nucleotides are TGTGCCAGCAGTGAACGAGCGGGCGAAACTCAAGAGACCCAGTACTTC.

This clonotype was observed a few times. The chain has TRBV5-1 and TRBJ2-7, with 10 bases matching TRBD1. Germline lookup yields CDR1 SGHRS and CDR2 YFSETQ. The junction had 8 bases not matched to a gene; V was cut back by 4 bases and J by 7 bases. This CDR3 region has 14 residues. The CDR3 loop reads CASSIMGQGREQYF. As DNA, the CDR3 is TGCGCCAGCAGCATAATGGGACAGGGGAGGGAGCAGTACTTC.

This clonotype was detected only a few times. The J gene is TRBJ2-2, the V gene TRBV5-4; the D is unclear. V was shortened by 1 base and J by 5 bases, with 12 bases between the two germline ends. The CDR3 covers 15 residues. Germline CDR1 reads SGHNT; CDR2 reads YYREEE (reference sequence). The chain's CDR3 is CASSLKSGETGELFF. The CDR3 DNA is TGTGCCAGCAGCTTGAAGTCAGGCGAAACCGGGGAGCTGTTTTTT.

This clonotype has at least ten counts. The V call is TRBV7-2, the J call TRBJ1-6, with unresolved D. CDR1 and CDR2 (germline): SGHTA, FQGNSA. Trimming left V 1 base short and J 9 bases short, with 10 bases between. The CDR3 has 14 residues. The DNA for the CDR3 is TGTGCCAGCAGCTTAGGACGGCTGGGTTCACCCCTCCACTTT. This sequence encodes CASSLGRLGSPLHF.

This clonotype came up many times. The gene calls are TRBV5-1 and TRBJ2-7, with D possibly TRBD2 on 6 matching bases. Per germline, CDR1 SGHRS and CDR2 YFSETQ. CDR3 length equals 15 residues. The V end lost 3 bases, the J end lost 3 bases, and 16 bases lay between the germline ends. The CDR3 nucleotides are TGCGCCAGCAGCTGGCGTGGGGGGACTGACTACGAGCAGTACTTC. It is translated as CASSWRGGTDYEQYF. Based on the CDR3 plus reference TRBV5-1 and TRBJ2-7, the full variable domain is KAGVTQTPRYLIKTRGQQVTLSCSPISGHRSVSWYQQTPGQGLQFLFEYFSETQRNKGNFPGRFSGRQFSNSRSEMNVSTLELGDSALYLCASSWRGGTDYEQYFGPGTRLTVT.

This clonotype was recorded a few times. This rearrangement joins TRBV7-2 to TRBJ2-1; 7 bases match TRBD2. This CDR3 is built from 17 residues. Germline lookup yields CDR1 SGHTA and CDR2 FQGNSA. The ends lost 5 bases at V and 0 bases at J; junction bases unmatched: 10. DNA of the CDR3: TGTGCCAGCAGCCCTTATTCAGCGGGAAACTCCTACAATGAGCAGTTCTTC. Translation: CASSPYSAGNSYNEQFF.